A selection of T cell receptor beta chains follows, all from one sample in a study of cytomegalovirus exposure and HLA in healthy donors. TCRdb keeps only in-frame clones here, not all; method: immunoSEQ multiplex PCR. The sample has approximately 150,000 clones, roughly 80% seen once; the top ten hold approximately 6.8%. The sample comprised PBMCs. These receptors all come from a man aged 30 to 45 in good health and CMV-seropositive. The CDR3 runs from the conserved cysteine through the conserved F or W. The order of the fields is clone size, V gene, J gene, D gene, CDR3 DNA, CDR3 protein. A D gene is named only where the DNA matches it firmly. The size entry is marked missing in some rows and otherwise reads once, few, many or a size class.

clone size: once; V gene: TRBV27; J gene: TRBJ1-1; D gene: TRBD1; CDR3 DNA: TGTGCCAGCAGTCCCCCAGGGGGCACTGAAGCTTTCTTT; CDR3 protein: CASSPPGGTEAFF
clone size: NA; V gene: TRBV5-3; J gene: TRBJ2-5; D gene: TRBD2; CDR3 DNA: TGTGCCAGAAGCCGAACCCCTAGCGGGGTACAAGAGACCCAGTACTTC; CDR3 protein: CARSRTPSGVQETQYF
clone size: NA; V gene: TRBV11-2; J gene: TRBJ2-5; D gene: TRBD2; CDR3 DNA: TGTGCCAGCACCCCGCGGGGGGAGACCCAGTACTTC; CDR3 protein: CASTPRGETQYF
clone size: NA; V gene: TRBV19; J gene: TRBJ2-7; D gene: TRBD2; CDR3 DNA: TGTGCCAGTAGTGCCGGGACTAGGACTTCCGGCTACGAGCAGTACTTC; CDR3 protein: CASSAGTRTSGYEQYF
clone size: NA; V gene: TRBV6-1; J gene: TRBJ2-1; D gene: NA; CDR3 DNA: TGTGCCAGCAGTGAATCACAGGGGGGGAGCCAGGAGCAGTTCTTC; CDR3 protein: CASSESQGGSQEQFF
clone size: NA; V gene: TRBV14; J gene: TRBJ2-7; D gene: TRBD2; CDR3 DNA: TGTGCCAGCAGCCGCCAGGGTTCCGGGACTAGCGGGAGGCCAGGCGAGCAGTACTTC; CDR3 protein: CASSRQGSGTSGRPGEQYF
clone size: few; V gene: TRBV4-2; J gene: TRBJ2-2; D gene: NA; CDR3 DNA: TGTGCCAGCAGCCAAGAAGGCCCCAACAGCGGTAACACCGGGGAGCTGTTTTTT; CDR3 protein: CASSQEGPNSGNTGELFF
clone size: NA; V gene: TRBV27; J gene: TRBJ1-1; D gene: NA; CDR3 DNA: TGTGCCAGCAGTTTAGGGGGGGCAGGAGTGAACACTGAAGCTTTCTTT; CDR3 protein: CASSLGGAGVNTEAFF
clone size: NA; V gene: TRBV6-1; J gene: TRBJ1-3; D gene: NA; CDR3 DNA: TGTGCCAGCAGTGAAGCGCCACCTAACTCTGGAAACACCATATATTTT; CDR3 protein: CASSEAPPNSGNTIYF
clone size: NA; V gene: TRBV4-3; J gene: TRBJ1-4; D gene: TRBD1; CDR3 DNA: TGCGCCAGCAGCCGAACCGTCGACAGGGGCGCAGGAAAACTGTTTTTT; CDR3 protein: CASSRTVDRGAGKLFF
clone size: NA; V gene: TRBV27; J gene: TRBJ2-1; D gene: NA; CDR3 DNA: TGTGCCAGCACGCACGGTGCTGCCTACAATGAGCAGTTCTTC; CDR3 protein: CASTHGAAYNEQFF
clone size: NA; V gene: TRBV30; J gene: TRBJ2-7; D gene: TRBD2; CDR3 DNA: TGTGCCTGGAGTGTAATAGCGGGATCCTACGAGCAGTACTTC; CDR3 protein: CAWSVIAGSYEQYF
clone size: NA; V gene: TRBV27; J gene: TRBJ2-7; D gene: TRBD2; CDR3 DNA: TGTGCCAGCAGTTTATCCCTCCGGCTAGCGGGGGCCTACGAGCAGTACTTC; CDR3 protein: CASSLSLRLAGAYEQYF
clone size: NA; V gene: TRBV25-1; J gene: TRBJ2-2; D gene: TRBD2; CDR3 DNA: TGTGCCAGCAGTGAGATTGTAGCGGGAATGAACACCGGGGAGCTGTTTTTT; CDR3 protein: CASSEIVAGMNTGELFF
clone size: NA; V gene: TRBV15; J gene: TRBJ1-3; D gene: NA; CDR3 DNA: TGTGCCACCAGCGCAGGGTTTCTCTCTGGAAACACCATATATTTT; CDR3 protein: CATSAGFLSGNTIYF
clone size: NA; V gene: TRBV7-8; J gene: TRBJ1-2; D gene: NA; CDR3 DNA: TGTGCCAGCAGCTTAGATTCGGCGGGGAGGGGGTATGGCTACACCTTC; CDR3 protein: CASSLDSAGRGYGYTF
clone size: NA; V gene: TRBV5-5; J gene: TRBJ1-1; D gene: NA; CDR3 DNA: TGTGCCAGCAGCTATAAAAATTGGACAGTGAACACTGAAGCTTTCTTT; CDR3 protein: CASSYKNWTVNTEAFF
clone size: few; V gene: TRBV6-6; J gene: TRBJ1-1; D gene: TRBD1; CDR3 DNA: TGTGCCAGCAGTCCGCAGGGGGCGGCGACTGAAGCTTTCTTT; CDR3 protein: CASSPQGAATEAFF
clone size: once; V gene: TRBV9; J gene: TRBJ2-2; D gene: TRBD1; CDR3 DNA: TGTGCCAGCAGCTTAGGACAGGGACCAAGCACCGGGGAGCTGTTTTTT; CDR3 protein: CASSLGQGPSTGELFF
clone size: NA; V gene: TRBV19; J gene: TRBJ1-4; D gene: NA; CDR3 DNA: TGTGCCAGTAGTATAGCAGAAAATGAAAAACTGTTTTTT; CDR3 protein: CASSIAENEKLFF
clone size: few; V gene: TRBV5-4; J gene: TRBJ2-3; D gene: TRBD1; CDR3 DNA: TGTGCCAGCAGCTTGGCCAGGGGGAGTACAGATACGCAGTATTTT; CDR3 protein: CASSLARGSTDTQYF
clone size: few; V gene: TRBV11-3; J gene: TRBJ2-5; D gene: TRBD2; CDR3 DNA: TGTGCCAGCAGCAATAGCGGCGCGGGACTAGGAGAGACCCAGTACTTC; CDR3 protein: CASSNSGAGLGETQYF
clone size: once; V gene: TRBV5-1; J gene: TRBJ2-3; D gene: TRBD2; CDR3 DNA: TGCGCCAGCAGCTTGACAAGGACTAGCGGGACTAGCACAGATACGCAGTATTTT; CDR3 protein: CASSLTRTSGTSTDTQYF
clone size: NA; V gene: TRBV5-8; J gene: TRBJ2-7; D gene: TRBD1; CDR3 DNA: TGTGCCAGCAGCTTGACAGGGGGACTCTACGAGCAGTACTTC; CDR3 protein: CASSLTGGLYEQYF
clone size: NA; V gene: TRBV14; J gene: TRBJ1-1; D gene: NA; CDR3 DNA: TGTGCCAGCAGCCAAGCAGGGAACACTGAAGCTTTCTTT; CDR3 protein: CASSQAGNTEAFF
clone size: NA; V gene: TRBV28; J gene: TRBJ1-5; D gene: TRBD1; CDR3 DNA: TGTGCCAGCAGTTTATCTTACAGGGGGCGGAATCAGCCCCAGCATTTT; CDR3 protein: CASSLSYRGRNQPQHF
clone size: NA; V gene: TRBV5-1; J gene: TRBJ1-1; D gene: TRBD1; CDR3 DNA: TGCGCCAGCAGCGCTTTTACCAGACAGGGTGAAACTGAAGCTTTCTTT; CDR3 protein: CASSAFTRQGETEAFF
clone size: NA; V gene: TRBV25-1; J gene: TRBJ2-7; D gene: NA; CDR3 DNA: TGTGCCAGCAGTGAAAACCCGGGGAGCGAGCAGTACTTC; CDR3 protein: CASSENPGSEQYF
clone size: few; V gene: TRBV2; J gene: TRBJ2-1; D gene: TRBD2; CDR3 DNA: TGTGCCAGCAGTTTACGTCCTAGCGGGCATGTATCCTACAATGAGCAGTTCTTC; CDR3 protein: CASSLRPSGHVSYNEQFF
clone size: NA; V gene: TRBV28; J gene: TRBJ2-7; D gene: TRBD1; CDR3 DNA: TGTGCCAGCAGTTCCACCCAGGACAGGGGGGACGAGCAGTACTTC; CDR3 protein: CASSSTQDRGDEQYF
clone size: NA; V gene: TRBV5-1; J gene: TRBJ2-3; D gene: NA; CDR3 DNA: TGCGCCAGCAGCCTGATGGACGGCGGGGCGCAGTATTTT; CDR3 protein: CASSLMDGGAQYF
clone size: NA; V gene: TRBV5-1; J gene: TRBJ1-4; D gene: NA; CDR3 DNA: TGCGCCAGCAGGCGGGACGGATCAACTAATGAAAAACTGTTTTTT; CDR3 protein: CASRRDGSTNEKLFF
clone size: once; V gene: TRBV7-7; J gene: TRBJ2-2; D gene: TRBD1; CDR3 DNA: TGTGCCAGCAGCCGGACAGGGATCACCGGGGAGCTGTTTTTT; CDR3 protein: CASSRTGITGELFF
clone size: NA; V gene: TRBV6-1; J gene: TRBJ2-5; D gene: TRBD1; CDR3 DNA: TGTGCCAGCAGTGAAGCGGCTGCGGGACAGGGAACCCAGTACTTC; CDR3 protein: CASSEAAAGQGTQYF
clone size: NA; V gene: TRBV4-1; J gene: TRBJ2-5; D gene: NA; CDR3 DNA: TGCGCCAGCAGCCTGGGGGCCCGGGAGACCCAGTACTTC; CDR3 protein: CASSLGARETQYF
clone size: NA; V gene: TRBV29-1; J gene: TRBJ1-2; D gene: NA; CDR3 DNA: TGCAGCGTTTTGGGCAGCGGATACTATGGCTACACCTTC; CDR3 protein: CSVLGSGYYGYTF
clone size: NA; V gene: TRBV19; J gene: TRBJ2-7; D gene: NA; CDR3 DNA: TGTGCCAGTGTCCACAGAATTGCCTACGAGCAGTACTTC; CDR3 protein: CASVHRIAYEQYF